What follows are 28 T cell receptor beta chains derived from one specimen sequenced in a study of cytomegalovirus exposure and HLA in healthy donors. PCR involved 60 Vbeta and 13 Jbeta primers. Sequenced by immunoSEQ multiplex PCR; TCRdb stores in-frame clones only, minus some. The table includes about 90,000 clones, about 81% detected once. Sequencing was performed on PBMCs. These TCRs come from a man aged 18 to 35 in good health and CMV-seronegative.

The CDR3: CAIREVHGYTF. The CDR3 DNA reads as TGTGCCATCCGCGAGGTTCACGGCTACACCTTC. The J gene is TRBJ1-2, the V gene TRBV10-3; no clear D gene. V shed 8 bases and J shed 8 bases, with 12 bases lying between them. Germline CDR1 reads ENHRY; CDR2 reads SYGVKD. This CDR3 comprises 11 residues.

The chain carries TRBV9 and TRBJ1-2, with no clear D. The germline gives CDR1 SGDLS, CDR2 YYNGEE. V lost 3 bases and J 8 bases, leaving 14 bases between the germline ends. The CDR3 sequence is 13 residues long. CDR3 region: CASSAEQTRGYTF. The CDR3 DNA is TGTGCCAGCAGCGCCGAGCAGACGCGGGGCTACACCTTC.

The rearrangement links TRBV7-3 to TRBJ2-2; TRBD1 matches at 10 bases. J was trimmed by 1 base and V by 6 bases; bases with no gene match: 2. Germline assignment: CDR1 SGHTA and CDR2 FQGTGA. This CDR3 comprises 15 residues. CDR3 nucleotides: TGTGCCAGCAGGGGGGACAGGGGGAACACCGGGGAGCTGTTTTTT. Translating it yields CASRGDRGNTGELFF.

This chain links TRBV28 with TRBJ1-5, with D perhaps TRBD1 (6 bases). Trimming shortened V by 3 bases and J by 6 bases, and 15 bases separated the two germline ends. The length of the CDR3 is 15 residues. Germline CDR1 reads MDHEN; CDR2 reads SYDVKM. CDR3 nucleotides: TGTGCCAGCAGTTTCCTGACAGGAAACACTCAGCCCCAGCATTTT. This gives the protein CASSFLTGNTQPQHF.

This clone is a singleton in its sample. The chain has TRBV2 and TRBJ1-2, with 10 bases that match TRBD1. Germline V CDR1 and CDR2: SNHLY, FYNNEI. V lost 7 bases and J lost 13; bases outside the gene matches: 3. The CDR3 runs to 10 residues. The CDR3 region is CASTGQGGTF. CDR3 sequence (DNA): TGTGCCAGCACCGGACAGGGGGGCACCTTC.

This clone was counted a single time. The genes are TRBV12-5 and TRBJ2-7, with 7 nucleotides matching TRBD1. Trimming took 1 base from V and 5 from J; bases not matched to a gene: 5. Germline V lookup: CDR1 LGHNT, CDR2 FRNRAP. This CDR3 region has 14 residues. CDR3 nucleotides: TGTGCTAGTGGTTTGGGGACAGGATCCAACGAGCAGTACTTC. The encoded protein is CASGLGTGSNEQYF.

There are a few counts of this clone. This rearrangement joins TRBV7-2 to TRBJ2-3; 7 nucleotides agree with TRBD2. Germline lookup yields CDR1 SGHTA and CDR2 FQGNSA. V shed 4 bases and J 0 bases; nucleotides not matched to a gene: 4. The CDR3 sequence is 15 residues long. The CDR3 loop reads CASSSYGGSTDTQYF. CDR3 nucleotides: TGTGCCAGCAGCTCGTACGGGGGGAGCACAGATACGCAGTATTTT.

This chain connects TRBV7-8 to TRBJ1-5, with 9 bases aligning to TRBD1. This CDR3 has 14 residues. Trimming cost V 5 bases and J 4 bases; bases outside gene matches: 3. Germline CDR1 is SGHVS and CDR2 is FQNEAQ. CDR3 bases: TGTGCCAGCAGCCGGGACAGGGTAAATCAGCCCCAGCATTTT. It is translated as CASSRDRVNQPQHF. Supplemented by reference TRBV7-8 and TRBJ1-5, the full variable domain reads GAGVSQSPRYKVAKRGQDVALRCDPISGHVSLFWYQQALGQGPEFLTYFQNEAQLDKSGLPSDRFFAERPEGSVSTLKIQRTQQEDSAVYLCASSRDRVNQPQHFGDGTRLSIL.

The chain links TRBV5-1 to TRBJ2-1; 7 bases are a match to TRBD1. The CDR3 length is 15 residues. V lost 0 bases and J lost 2; bases outside the gene matches: 2. Germline CDR1 SGHRS, CDR2 YFSETQ. CDR3 amino acids: CASSLEGTAYNEQFF. CDR3 coding DNA: TGCGCCAGCAGCTTGGAAGGGACAGCCTACAATGAGCAGTTCTTC.

This rearrangement joins TRBV14 to TRBJ2-7, with no clear D. Trimming left V 1 base short and J 6 bases short, with 7 bases between. The CDR3 totals 12 residues. CDR1 and CDR2 (germline): SGHDN, FVKESK. CDR3 DNA sequence: TGTGCCAGCAGCCAAGCGGGTTTCGAGCAGTACTTC. Residues: CASSQAGFEQYF. The whole variable domain, filled in from reference TRBV14 and TRBJ2-7, reads EAGVTQFPSHSVIEKGQTVTLRCDPISGHDNLYWYRRVMGKEIKFLLHFVKESKQDESGMPNNRFLAERTGGTYSTLKVQPAELEDSGVYFCASSQAGFEQYFGPGTRLTVT.

This chain links TRBV18 with TRBJ2-1; TRBD2 agrees at 12 bases. CDR1 and CDR2 from the germline V gene are KGHSH and LQKENI. The CDR3 contains 15 residues. The J segment lost 9 bases and the V segment lost 1 base, leaving 4 bases of the junction unmatched. CDR3 in DNA: TGTGCCAGCTCACCACGGCTAGCGGGAGGGGTTGAGCAGTTCTTC. Protein sequence: CASSPRLAGGVEQFF.

The chain links TRBV10-1 to TRBJ2-2, with 7 bases identical to TRBD2. The CDR3 covers 15 residues. The junction had 3 bases not matched to a gene; V was cut back by 2 bases and J by 3 bases. CDR1 is WNHNN and CDR2 is SYGVQD in the germline V gene (reference sequence). The CDR3 DNA is TGCGCCAGCAGTGAGGGGCGGGAGCACACCGGGGAGCTGTTTTTT. Translation: CASSEGREHTGELFF.

This rearrangement joins TRBV6-1 to TRBJ2-3, with a weak D call TRBD1 (5 bases). Trimming stripped 3 bases from V and 6 bases from J, with 16 bases between. Germline CDR1 MNHNS, CDR2 SASEGT. The length of the CDR3 is 15 residues. The CDR3 region is CASSDLWQGEDTQYF. Here the CDR3 DNA reads TGTGCCAGCAGTGATCTGTGGCAGGGTGAGGATACGCAGTATTTT.

The CDR3 loop reads CASRRETSGNYEQYF. In nucleotides, the CDR3 is TGTGCCAGCAGACGAGAGACTAGCGGAAACTACGAGCAGTACTTC. The V gene is TRBV11-2, the J gene TRBJ2-7; 9 bases are shared with TRBD2. Germline V CDR1 and CDR2: SGHAT, FQNNGV. This CDR3 is built from 15 residues. Trimming cost V 6 bases and J 3 bases; bases outside gene matches: 9.

The chain employs TRBV10-1 and TRBJ2-3; tentatively, D is TRBD2 (5 bases). From germline, CDR1 is WNHNN and CDR2 SYGVQD (reference sequence). CDR3 length equals 15 residues. Trimming left V 2 bases short and J 0 bases short, with 9 bases between. CDR3 DNA sequence: TGCGCCAGCAGTGAGCGAGCGGCTAGCACAGATACGCAGTATTTT. Residues: CASSERAASTDTQYF.

This rearrangement joins TRBV28 to TRBJ1-4; D is perhaps TRBD1 (5 bases). The V and J ends lost 5 bases and 6 bases respectively, with 13 bases between them. Germline V gives CDR1 MDHEN, CDR2 SYDVKM. The CDR3 spans 14 residues. The CDR3 is CASSGGGGDEKLFF. In DNA form, the CDR3 reads TGTGCCAGCAGTGGGGGGGGTGGAGATGAAAAACTGTTTTTT.

The J gene is TRBJ1-6, the V gene TRBV18; D is possibly TRBD1 (5 bases). Germline values: CDR1 KGHSH, CDR2 LQKENI. This CDR3 contains 14 residues. The V gene lost 5 bases and the J gene lost 10 bases, with 15 bases spanning the gap. DNA of the CDR3: TGTGCCAGCTCAGCCAGGGTAGTAGAATCACCCCTCCACTTT. It translates to CASSARVVESPLHF.

The chain uses TRBV7-8 and TRBJ2-3; TRBD1 might be the D (5 bases). The CDR3 length is 18 residues. Germline-derived CDR1 and CDR2 are SGHVS and FQNEAQ. Trimming cost V 5 bases and J 0 bases, with 21 bases left between them. In DNA form, the CDR3 reads TGTGCCAGCAGCCCCACCCCGGACACACGTACTAGCACAGATACGCAGTATTTT. The encoded protein is CASSPTPDTRTSTDTQYF.

This clone was seen just once. The rearrangement links TRBV5-1 to TRBJ2-2, with D perhaps matching TRBD2 (5 bases). Trimming shortened V by 4 bases and J by 4 bases, and 14 bases separated the two germline ends. CDR1 is SGHRS, CDR2 YFSETQ, per germline. The CDR3 covers 15 residues. The CDR3 sequence: CASSTRPEGTGELFF. The DNA for the CDR3 is TGCGCCAGCAGCACCAGGCCTGAGGGCACCGGGGAGCTGTTTTTT. The variable domain in full, completed from reference TRBV5-1 and TRBJ2-2, reads KAGVTQTPRYLIKTRGQQVTLSCSPISGHRSVSWYQQTPGQGLQFLFEYFSETQRNKGNFPGRFSGRQFSNSRSEMNVSTLELGDSALYLCASSTRPEGTGELFFGEGSRLTVL.

This sequence joins TRBV23-1 and TRBJ2-3, with TRBD2 matching over 9 bases. TRBV23-1 is marked as an open reading frame, function uncertain. CDR3 size: 15 residues. J was trimmed by 8 bases and V by 3 bases; bases with no gene match: 9. The CDR3 DNA follows: TGCGCCAGCAGTCAGAGCGGGAGGTCCCCCTGTACGCAGTATTTT. This codes for CASSQSGRSPCTQYF.

The chain uses TRBV19 and TRBJ1-5; 9 bases map to TRBD1. Germline CDR1 and CDR2: LNHDA and SQIVND (reference sequence). V shed 3 bases, J shed 3 bases, and the junction held 3 bases outside the gene matches. This CDR3 comprises 15 residues. The CDR3 nucleotides are TGTGCCAGTAGTATGGGACAGGGCTCCAATCAGCCCCAGCATTTT. As protein: CASSMGQGSNQPQHF.

The V call is TRBV7-6, the J call TRBJ1-2; 7 positions agree with TRBD1. CDR3 length: 13 residues. V lost 1 base to trimming and J lost 10 bases; unmatched junction nucleotides: 6. CDR1 and CDR2 (germline): SGHVS, FNYEAQ. As DNA, the CDR3 is TGTGCCAGCAGCTTAGGAGACAGGGAGCCCTACACCTTC. Translation gives CASSLGDREPYTF.

V usage is TRBV2 and J usage is TRBJ2-1, with TRBD2 as a possible D gene (6 bases). Between the trimmed V and J ends, which lost 3 bases and 6 bases, there was a span of 15 bases. The CDR3 is made up of 15 amino acids. Germline CDR1 SNHLY, CDR2 FYNNEI. CDR3 DNA: TGTGCCAGCAGTGAGTGGCCACGCGGGGCCAATGAGCAGTTCTTC. Translation: CASSEWPRGANEQFF.

The V and J genes are TRBV5-6 and TRBJ2-5; a weak D match, TRBD1 (6 bases). V was cut by 0 bases and J by 8 bases, with 11 bases left in between. CDR1 SGHDT and CDR2 YYEEEE come from the germline V gene. This CDR3 contains 13 residues. The CDR3 sequence is CASSLVGAGTQYF. The CDR3, as DNA: TGTGCCAGCAGCTTGGTGGGGGCGGGCACCCAGTACTTC.

The chain combines TRBV7-6 with TRBJ2-7; unclear D gene. The length of the CDR3 is 13 residues. The V and J ends lost 5 bases and 4 bases respectively, with 12 bases between them. The germline CDR1 and CDR2 sequences are SGHVS and FNYEAQ. The CDR3 sequence: CASSPNYGYEQYF. CDR3 in DNA: TGTGCCAGCAGCCCAAATTACGGGTACGAGCAGTACTTC.

The chain carries TRBV11-2 and TRBJ1-6; 7 bases agree with TRBD1. This CDR3 has 15 residues. The germline gives CDR1 SGHAT, CDR2 FQNNGV. Losses at the gene ends were 5 bases for V and 9 bases for J; bases not matched to a gene: 10. CDR3 nucleotide sequence: TGTGCCAGCAGCCCCCGGACAGGAAAGGTTTCACCCCTCCACTTT. Translated, it gives CASSPRTGKVSPLHF.

V gene TRBV5-1 combines with J gene TRBJ1-1; 8 bases align to TRBD1. CDR3 length: 15 amino acids. Germline values: CDR1 SGHRS, CDR2 YFSETQ. V dropped 4 bases and J dropped 10; count of bases not matched to a gene: 15. CDR3 coding DNA: TGCGCCAGCAGCCGCCCCGGGACAGGTGGCCAGGGAGCTTTCTTT. Translated, it gives CASSRPGTGGQGAFF.

The sample holds one count of this clone. The chain has TRBV18 and TRBJ2-3; no reliable D call. The CDR3 length is 15 residues. The germline V gene encodes CDR1 KGHSH and CDR2 LQKENI. V lost 4 bases and J 0 bases, leaving 11 bases between the germline ends. The CDR3 DNA follows: TGTGCCAGCTCACTTTTTCAGGAAAGCACAGATACGCAGTATTTT. Protein sequence: CASSLFQESTDTQYF.